This T cell receptor beta chain originates from a study of control samples from healthy donors and cancer patients. CDR3 length: 15 amino acids. Germline loops: CDR1 ENHRY, CDR2 SYGVKD. V gave up 4 bases and J gave up 7 bases, with 14 bases separating them. The repertoire was sequenced with immunoSEQ multiplex PCR; TCRdb's copy has only in-frame clones and lacks some. Among about 180,000 clones, around 91% were seen once, and the ten largest hold more than 1.3%. This sequence originates from a woman in her fifties or sixties in good health. This chain uses TRBV10-3 with TRBJ1-6; tentatively, D is TRBD1 (6 bases). The source material was blood. CDR3 in amino acids: CAISGESGENSPLHF. The CDR3 coding sequence is TGTGCCATCAGTGGGGAATCAGGGGAAAATTCACCCCTCCACTTT.